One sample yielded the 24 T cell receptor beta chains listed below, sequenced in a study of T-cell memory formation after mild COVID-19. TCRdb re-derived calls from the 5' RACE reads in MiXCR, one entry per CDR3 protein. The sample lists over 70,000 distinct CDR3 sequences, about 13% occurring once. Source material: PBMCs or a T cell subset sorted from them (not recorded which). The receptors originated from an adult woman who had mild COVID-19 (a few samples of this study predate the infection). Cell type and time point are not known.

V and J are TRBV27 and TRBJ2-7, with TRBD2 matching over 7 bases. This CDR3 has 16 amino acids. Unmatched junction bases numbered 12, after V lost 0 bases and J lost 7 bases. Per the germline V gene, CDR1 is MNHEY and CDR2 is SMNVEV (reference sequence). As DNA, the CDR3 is TGTGCCAGCAGTTTATCGTCGGGACTACCTCCGGGGGAGCAGTACTTC. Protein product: CASSLSSGLPPGEQYF.

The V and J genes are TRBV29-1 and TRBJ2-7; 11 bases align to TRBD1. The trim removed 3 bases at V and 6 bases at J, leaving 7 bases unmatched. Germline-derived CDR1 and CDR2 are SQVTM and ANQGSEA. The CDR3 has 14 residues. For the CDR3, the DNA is TGCAGCGTTGAGGGGACAGGGGGATCGAGCGAGCAGTACTTC. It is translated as CSVEGTGGSSEQYF.

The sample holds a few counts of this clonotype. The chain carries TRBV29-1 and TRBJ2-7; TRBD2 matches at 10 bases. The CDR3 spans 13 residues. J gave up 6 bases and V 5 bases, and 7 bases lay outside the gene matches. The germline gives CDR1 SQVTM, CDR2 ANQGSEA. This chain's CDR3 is CSVLGTSVSEQYF. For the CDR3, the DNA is TGCAGCGTTCTGGGGACTAGCGTAAGCGAGCAGTACTTC.

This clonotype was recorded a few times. This CDR3 is CASSLRGGQATYEQYF. The CDR3 bases are TGTGCCAGCAGCCTCCGGGGGGGACAGGCCACCTACGAGCAGTACTTC. The chain uses TRBV7-9 and TRBJ2-7; D possibly uses TRBD1 or TRBD2 (8 bases each). The CDR3 has 16 residues. Between the trimmed V and J ends, which lost 5 bases and 2 bases, there was a span of 19 bases. Germline lookup yields CDR1 SEHNR and CDR2 FQNEAQ (reference sequence). The whole variable domain, remainder taken from reference TRBV7-9 and TRBJ2-7, is DTGVSQNPRHKITKRGQNVTFRCDPISEHNRLYWYRQTLGQGPEFLTYFQNEAQLEKSRLLSDRFSAERPKGSFSTLEIQRTEQGDSAMYLCASSLRGGQATYEQYFGPGTRLTVT.

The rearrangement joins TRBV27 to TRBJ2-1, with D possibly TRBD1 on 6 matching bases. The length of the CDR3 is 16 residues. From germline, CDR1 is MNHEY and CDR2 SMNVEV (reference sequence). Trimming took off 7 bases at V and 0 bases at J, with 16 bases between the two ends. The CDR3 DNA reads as TGTGCCAGCACCCTCGACAGGACGAGCTCCTACAATGAGCAGTTCTTC. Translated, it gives CASTLDRTSSYNEQFF.

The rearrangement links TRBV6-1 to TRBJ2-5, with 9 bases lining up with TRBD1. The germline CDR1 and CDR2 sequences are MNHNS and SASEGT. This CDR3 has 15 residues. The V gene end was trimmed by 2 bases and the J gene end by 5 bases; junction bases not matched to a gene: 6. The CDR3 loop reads CASSETTGGGETQYF. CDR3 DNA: TGTGCCAGCAGTGAAACCACAGGGGGCGGCGAGACCCAGTACTTC.

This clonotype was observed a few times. The CDR3 loop reads CASSSPAAGGEVPDTQYF. DNA for the CDR3: TGTGCCAGCAGTTCCCCGGCTGCAGGGGGCGAAGTGCCGGATACGCAGTATTTT. This chain joins TRBV12-3 or TRBV12-4 and TRBJ2-3; 8 nucleotides line up with TRBD1. The ends lost 4 bases at V and 6 bases at J; junction bases unmatched: 18. The CDR3 runs 18 residues.

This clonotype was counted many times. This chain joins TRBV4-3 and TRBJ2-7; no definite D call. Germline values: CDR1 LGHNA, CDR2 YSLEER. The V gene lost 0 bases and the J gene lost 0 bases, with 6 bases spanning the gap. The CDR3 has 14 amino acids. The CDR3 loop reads CASSQDRGSYEQYF. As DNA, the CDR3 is TGCGCCAGCAGCCAAGATCGCGGCTCCTACGAGCAGTACTTC.

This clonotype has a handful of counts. The CDR3 is CASSQADARAHNEQFF. CDR3 bases: TGCGCCAGCAGCCAAGCGGATGCCAGGGCGCACAATGAGCAGTTCTTC. The chain is built from TRBV4-1 and TRBJ2-1; a possible D gene is TRBD1 (5 bases). The V gene's germline CDR1 is MGHRA and CDR2 YSYEKL. Deletions cut 1 base from V and 5 bases from J, with 15 bases between. The CDR3 is 16 amino acids.

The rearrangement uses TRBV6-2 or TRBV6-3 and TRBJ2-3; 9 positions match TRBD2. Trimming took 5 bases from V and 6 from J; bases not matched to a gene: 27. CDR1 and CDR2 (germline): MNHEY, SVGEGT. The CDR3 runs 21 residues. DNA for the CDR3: TGTGCCAGCAGTCCCTACGAACCTCCCCCGAGCGGGAGGCCCCCCCCGGATACGCAGTATTTT. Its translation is CASSPYEPPPSGRPPPDTQYF.

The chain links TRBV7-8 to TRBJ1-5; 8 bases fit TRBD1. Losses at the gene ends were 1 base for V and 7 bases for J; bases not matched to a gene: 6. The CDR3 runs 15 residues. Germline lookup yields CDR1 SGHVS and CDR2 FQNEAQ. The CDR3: CASSLVSGGWQPQHF. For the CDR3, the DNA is TGTGCCAGCAGCTTAGTGTCAGGGGGCTGGCAGCCCCAGCATTTT. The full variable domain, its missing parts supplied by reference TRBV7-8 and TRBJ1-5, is GAGVSQSPRYKVAKRGQDVALRCDPISGHVSLFWYQQALGQGPEFLTYFQNEAQLDKSGLPSDRFFAERPEGSVSTLKIQRTQQEDSAVYLCASSLVSGGWQPQHFGDGTRLSIL.

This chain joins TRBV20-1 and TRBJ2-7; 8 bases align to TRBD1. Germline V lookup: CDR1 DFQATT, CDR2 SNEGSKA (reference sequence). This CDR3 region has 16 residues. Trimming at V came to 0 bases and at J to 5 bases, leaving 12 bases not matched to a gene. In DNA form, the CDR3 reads TGCAGTGCTAGAGATATCGCGGACAGGGTCCTCGACGAGCAGTACTTC. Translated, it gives CSARDIADRVLDEQYF.

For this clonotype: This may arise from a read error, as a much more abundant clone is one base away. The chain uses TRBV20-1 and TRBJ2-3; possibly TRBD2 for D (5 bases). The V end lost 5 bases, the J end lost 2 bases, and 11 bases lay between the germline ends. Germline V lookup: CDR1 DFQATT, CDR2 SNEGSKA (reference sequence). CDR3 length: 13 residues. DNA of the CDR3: TGCAGTGCTGACTTCCGGGACACAGATACGCAGTATTTT. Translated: CSADFRDTDTQYF.

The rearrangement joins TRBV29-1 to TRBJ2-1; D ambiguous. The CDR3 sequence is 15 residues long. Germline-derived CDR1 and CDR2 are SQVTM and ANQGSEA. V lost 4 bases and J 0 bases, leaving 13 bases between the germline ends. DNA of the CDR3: TGCAGCGTTGCGAGAGGTCTCAGCTCCTACAATGAGCAGTTCTTC. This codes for CSVARGLSSYNEQFF.

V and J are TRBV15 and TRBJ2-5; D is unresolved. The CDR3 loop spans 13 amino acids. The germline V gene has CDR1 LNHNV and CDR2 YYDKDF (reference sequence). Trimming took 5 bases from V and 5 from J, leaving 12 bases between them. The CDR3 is CATSQREVETQYF. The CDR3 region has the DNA TGTGCCACCAGCCAAAGAGAGGTTGAGACCCAGTACTTC.

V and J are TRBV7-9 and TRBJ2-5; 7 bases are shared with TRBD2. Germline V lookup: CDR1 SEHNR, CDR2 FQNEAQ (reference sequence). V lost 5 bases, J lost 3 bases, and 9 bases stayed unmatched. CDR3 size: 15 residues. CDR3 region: CASSDAAGIKETQYF. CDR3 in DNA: TGTGCCAGCAGCGACGCAGCGGGGATCAAAGAGACCCAGTACTTC.

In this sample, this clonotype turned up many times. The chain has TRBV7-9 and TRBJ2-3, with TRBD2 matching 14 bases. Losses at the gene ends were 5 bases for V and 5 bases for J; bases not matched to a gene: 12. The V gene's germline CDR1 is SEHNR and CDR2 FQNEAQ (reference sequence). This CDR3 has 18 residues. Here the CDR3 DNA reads TGTGCCAGCAGCCCGACTAGCGGGAGGGCCTTTCGTGGAGATACGCAGTATTTT. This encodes CASSPTSGRAFRGDTQYF.

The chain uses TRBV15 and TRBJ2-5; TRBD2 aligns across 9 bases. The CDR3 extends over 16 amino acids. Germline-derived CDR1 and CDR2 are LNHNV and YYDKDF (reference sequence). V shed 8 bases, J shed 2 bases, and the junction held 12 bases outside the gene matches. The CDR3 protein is CATGGLAGVGQETQYF. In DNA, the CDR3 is TGTGCCACCGGCGGTTTAGCGGGAGTTGGGCAAGAGACCCAGTACTTC.

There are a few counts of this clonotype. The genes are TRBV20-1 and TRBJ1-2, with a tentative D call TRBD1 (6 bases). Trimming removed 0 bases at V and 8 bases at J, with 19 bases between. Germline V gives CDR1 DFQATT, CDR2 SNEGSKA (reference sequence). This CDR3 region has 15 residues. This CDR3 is CSARDPPTGAGGYTF. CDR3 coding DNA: TGCAGTGCTAGAGATCCTCCCACGGGGGCCGGGGGCTACACCTTC.

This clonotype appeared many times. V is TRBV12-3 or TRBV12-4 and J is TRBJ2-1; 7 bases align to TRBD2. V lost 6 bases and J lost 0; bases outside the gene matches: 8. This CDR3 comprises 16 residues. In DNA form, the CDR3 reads TGTGCCAGCAGCCAATGGGGACTAAGCTCCTACAATGAGCAGTTCTTC. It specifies CASSQWGLSSYNEQFF.

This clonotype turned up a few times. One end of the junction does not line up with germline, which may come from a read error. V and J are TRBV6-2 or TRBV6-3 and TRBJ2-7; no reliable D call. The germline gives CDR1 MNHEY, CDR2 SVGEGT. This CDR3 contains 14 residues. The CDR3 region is CASSYGSSAYGQYF. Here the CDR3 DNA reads TGTGCCAGCAGTTACGGCTCGTCAGCCTACGGGCAGTACTTC.

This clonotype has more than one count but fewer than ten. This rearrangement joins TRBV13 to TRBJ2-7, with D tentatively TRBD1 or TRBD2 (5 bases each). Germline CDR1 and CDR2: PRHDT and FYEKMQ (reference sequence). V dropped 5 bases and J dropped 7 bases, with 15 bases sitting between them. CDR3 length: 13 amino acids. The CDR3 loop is CASSPREGLEQYF. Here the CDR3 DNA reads TGTGCCAGCAGCCCCCGAGAGGGGCTGGAGCAGTACTTC.

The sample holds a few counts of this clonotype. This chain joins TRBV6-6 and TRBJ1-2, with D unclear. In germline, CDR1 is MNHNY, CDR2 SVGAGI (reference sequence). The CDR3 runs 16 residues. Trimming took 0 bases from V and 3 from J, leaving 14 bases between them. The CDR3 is CASSYSRRAEDYGYTF. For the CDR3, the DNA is TGTGCCAGCAGTTACTCGAGGAGAGCGGAGGACTATGGCTACACCTTC.

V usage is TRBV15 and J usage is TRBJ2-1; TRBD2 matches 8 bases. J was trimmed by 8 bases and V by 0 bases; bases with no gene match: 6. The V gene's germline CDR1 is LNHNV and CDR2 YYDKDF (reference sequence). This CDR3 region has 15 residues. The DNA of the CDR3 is TGTGCCACCAGCAGAGACTCCGGGGGGGCCTATGAGCAGTTCTTC. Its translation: CATSRDSGGAYEQFF.